The 10 T cell receptor beta chains given below trace back to one sample, sequenced in a study of glioma-infiltrating T cells. TCR alpha and beta CDR3 regions were amplified from RNA using iRepertoire nested multiplex PCR. Using its own MiXCR run on the multiplex PCR reads, TCRdb lists one record per CDR3 protein. The sample consists of more than 350,000 distinct CDR3 sequences, about 40% of them appearing once. Sequencing used glioma tissue, nonneoplastic brain tissue, or PBMCs (not recorded which). The receptors originated from a human donor with low-grade glioma or glioblastoma, undergoing nonglioma brain surgery, or in good health (not recorded which).

The chain joins TRBV2 to TRBJ2-3; tentatively, D is TRBD2 (5 bases). V was pared by 4 bases and J by 5 bases, with 10 bases between. The CDR3 contains 13 residues. Germline V lookup: CDR1 SNHLY, CDR2 FYNNEI. The CDR3 reads CASSVDGRDTQYF. The CDR3, as DNA: TGTGCCAGCAGTGTCGATGGGAGAGATACGCAGTATTTT.

V and J are TRBV25-1 and TRBJ2-3; 10 nucleotides align to TRBD2. J lost 6 bases, V lost 3 bases, and 12 bases had no gene match. The CDR3 runs 17 residues. The germline V gene has CDR1 MGHDK and CDR2 SYGVNS. The CDR3 coding sequence is TGTGCCAGCAGTGACTCCATCACGCTAGCGGGAGAGGATACGCAGTATTTT. The encoded protein is CASSDSITLAGEDTQYF. Full variable domain (rest looked up from reference TRBV25-1 and TRBJ2-3): EADIYQTPRYLVIGTGKKITLECSQTMGHDKMYWYQQDPGMELHLIHYSYGVNSTEKGDLSSESTVSRIRTEHFPLTLESARPSHTSQYLCASSDSITLAGEDTQYFGPGTRLTVL.

This clonotype was counted a few times. The gene calls are TRBV24-1 and TRBJ1-1; D is uncertain. The CDR3 is 15 amino acids. CDR1 and CDR2 (germline): KGHDR, SFDVKD. V was cut by 3 bases and J by 1 base, with 11 bases left in between. The CDR3 here is CATSDPLTGNTEAFF. The CDR3 nucleotides read TGTGCCACCAGTGATCCCCTGACTGGGAACACTGAAGCTTTCTTT.

Details on this clonotype: Since a much larger clone is just one base distant, this may be a read error. The rearrangement joins TRBV28 to TRBJ2-7; D unclear. CDR1 is MDHEN, CDR2 SYDVKM, per germline. The CDR3 extends over 12 amino acids. The germline V and J ends were trimmed by 5 bases and 4 bases, with 9 bases remaining between them. Here the CDR3 reads CASSRAHYEQYF. The CDR3 region has the DNA TGTGCCAGCAGTCGGGCCCATTACGAGCAGTACTTC.

This chain uses TRBV7-2 with TRBJ2-7; 7 positions agree with TRBD2. The length of the CDR3 is 14 residues. J gave up 0 bases and V 6 bases, and 5 bases lay outside the gene matches. Per germline, CDR1 SGHTA and CDR2 FQGNSA. In DNA, the CDR3 is TGTGCCAGCAGATTAACTAGCGCCTCCTACGAGCAGTACTTC. Its translation is CASRLTSASYEQYF.

V and J are TRBV20-1 and TRBJ2-3, with D possibly matching TRBD2 (6 bases). V was cut by 6 bases and J by 2 bases, with 18 bases left in between. The CDR3 length is 15 residues. Germline V CDR1 and CDR2: DFQATT, SNEGSKA (reference sequence). CDR3 loop: CSAVAAVPYTDTQYF. Here the CDR3 DNA reads TGCAGTGCGGTAGCGGCAGTTCCATACACAGATACGCAGTATTTT.

In its sample, this clonotype was seen a few times. The chain combines TRBV28 with TRBJ1-2; TRBD1 agrees at 9 bases. After removal of 4 bases from V and 8 bases from J, the junction contained 5 bases not matched to a gene. The CDR3 has 13 amino acids. Germline CDR1 reads MDHEN; CDR2 reads SYDVKM. The CDR3 nucleotides read TGTGCCAGCAGTTCGTGGACAGGGGCGGGCTACACCTTC. It translates to CASSSWTGAGYTF.

This clonotype has more than one count but fewer than ten. The chain uses TRBV15 and TRBJ1-5; D may be TRBD1 (6 bases). Germline CDR1 reads LNHNV; CDR2 reads YYDKDF (reference sequence). The CDR3 spans 16 residues. V dropped 3 bases and J dropped 5 bases, with 17 bases sitting between them. DNA of the CDR3: TGTGCCACCAGCAGTCAGACAGGTCGAGTTCATCAGCCCCAGCATTTT. It is translated as CATSSQTGRVHQPQHF.

Comment on this clonotype: This clone may be a read error of a much larger clone one base away. The genes are TRBV20-1 and TRBJ2-5; the D is unclear. TRBJ2-7 matches the DNA end more closely, so the J call is doubtful. CDR3 length equals 13 residues. Per germline, CDR1 DFQATT and CDR2 SNEGSKA (reference sequence). In nucleotides, the CDR3 is TGCAGTGCTAGAGATACGGGTCCAGACGAGCAGTACTTC. Its translation is CSARDTGPDEQYF.

This clonotype is a singleton in its sample. Since a much larger clone is just one base distant, this may be a read error. The chain uses TRBV20-1 and TRBJ2-1, with 15 bases that match TRBD2. Trimming removed 5 bases from V and 15 bases from J; junction bases left unmatched: 5. The CDR3 totals 12 residues. Germline V gene data show CDR1 as DFQATT and CDR2 as SNEGSKA (reference sequence). The CDR3 DNA sequence: TGCAGTGCTGGGACTAGCGGGAGGAGACTGTTCTTC. Protein sequence: CSAGTSGRRLFF.